This is a list of T cell receptor beta chains from one sample in a study of CD8 T cells in Susac syndrome. MiXCR, run by TCRdb on the immunoSEQ multiplex PCR reads, gives a single entry per CDR3 protein. Of 150,000 to 190,000 distinct CDR3 sequences listed, over 85% are singletons. Sequencing input: CD8+ T cells from PBMCs. The source is a human donor with multiple sclerosis. The CDR3 runs from the conserved cysteine through the conserved F or W. The D gene is left open where the match is weak. The size of a clone is reported for some rows only, either as once, few or many, or as a class for expanded clones.

>once|TRBD1|TRBJ2-7|TRBV5-6
CASSSGQGAEQYF
TGTGCCAGCAGCTCGGGACAGGGTGCCGAGCAGTACTTC
>once|NA|TRBJ2-6|TRBV27
CASRLGSGANVLTF
TGTGCCAGCAGACTGGGTTCCGGGGCCAACGTCCTGACTTTC
>once|NA|TRBJ2-1|TRBV18
CASSPKVSISYNEQFF
TGTGCCAGCTCACCAAAGGTATCTATCTCCTACAATGAGCAGTTCTTC
>NA|NA|TRBJ1-2|TRBV2
CASQIPANYGYTF
TGTGCCAGCCAAATACCAGCTAACTATGGCTACACCTTC
>once|NA|TRBJ2-3|TRBV7-9
CASRSPAQITGDTQYF
TGTGCCAGCAGGTCCCCAGCCCAGATTACGGGAGATACGCAGTATTTT
>NA|NA|TRBJ2-7|TRBV2
CASSDPRDTIYEQYF
TGTGCCAGCAGTGACCCCCGGGACACGATCTACGAGCAGTACTTC
>NA|TRBD2|TRBJ2-5|TRBV20-1
CSARVERGTNQETQYF
TGCAGTGCTAGAGTCGAGCGGGGGACAAACCAAGAGACCCAGTACTTC
>once|NA|TRBJ1-5|TRBV12-3/TRBV12-4
CASSSPRAGVLSNQPQHF
TGTGCCAGCAGTTCGCCTAGGGCGGGGGTCCTTAGCAATCAGCCCCAGCATTTT
>NA|TRBD2|TRBJ2-5|TRBV12-5
CASGLLSAGGHQETQYF
TGTGCTAGTGGTTTGCTGTCAGCGGGGGGGCACCAAGAGACCCAGTACTTC
>NA|NA|TRBJ2-7|TRBV20-1
CSASGTASYEQYF
TGCAGTGCTAGTGGGACGGCCTCCTACGAGCAGTACTTC
>NA|NA|TRBJ1-2|TRBV27
CASSLSQGGHYGYTF
TGTGCCAGCAGTTTATCCCAAGGGGGGCACTATGGCTACACCTTC
>NA|NA|TRBJ2-3|TRBV7-9
CASSQKTDTQYF
TGTGCCAGCAGCCAAAAGACAGATACGCAGTATTTT
>NA|TRBD1|TRBJ2-7|TRBV9
CASSVSDRAYEQYF
TGTGCCAGCAGCGTATCGGACAGGGCCTACGAGCAGTACTTC
>once|NA|TRBJ2-3|TRBV20-1
CSANLPPGPESGTDTQYF
TGCAGTGCCAATCTTCCTCCGGGACCTGAGTCGGGCACAGATACGCAGTATTTT
>NA|TRBD1|TRBJ2-7|TRBV5-1
CASSWGTGIGYEQYF
TGCGCCAGCAGCTGGGGGACAGGGATTGGGTACGAGCAGTACTTC